These 28 T cell receptor beta chains were all obtained from the same sample, sequenced in a study of T-cell memory formation after mild COVID-19. TCRdb recomputed calls from the 5' RACE reads with MiXCR, one row per CDR3 protein. Among under 250,000 distinct CDR3 sequences listed, 15% were seen once. Sequencing was done on a sample of PBMCs or a T cell subset sorted from them (not recorded which). The origin of the receptors is an adult woman who had mild COVID-19 (a few samples of this study predate the infection). Cell type and time point are not known.

The chain couples TRBV2 to TRBJ1-1, with D possibly matching TRBD1 (6 bases). Germline V gives CDR1 SNHLY, CDR2 FYNNEI. The CDR3 length is 15 residues. V shed 8 bases and J shed 1 base, with 17 bases lying between them. CDR3 residues: CASGKGLGANTEAFF. The CDR3 region has the DNA TGTGCCAGCGGGAAAGGCTTGGGGGCGAACACTGAAGCTTTCTTT.

This clonotype was detected only a few times. This chain connects TRBV4-2 to TRBJ1-5; D may be TRBD1 (5 bases). Germline V gene sequence: CDR1 LGHNA, CDR2 YNFKEQ. The CDR3 is made up of 15 amino acids. V lost 0 bases, J lost 2 bases, and 8 bases lay in between. CDR3 coding DNA: TGTGCCAGCAGCCAAGAGTGGGGCCGCAATCAGCCCCAGCATTTT. It translates to CASSQEWGRNQPQHF.

The chain couples TRBV2 to TRBJ1-1; 8 positions match TRBD1. This CDR3 is 14 amino acids long. V lost 6 bases and J lost 4; bases outside the gene matches: 7. CDR1 and CDR2 from the germline V gene are SNHLY and FYNNEI. CDR3 in amino acids: CASSETGEGTEAFF. In DNA, the CDR3 is TGTGCCAGCAGCGAGACAGGGGAGGGCACTGAAGCTTTCTTT.

The chain combines TRBV5-1 with TRBJ1-4, with a tentative D call TRBD1 (5 bases). CDR3 length equals 14 residues. Per the germline V gene, CDR1 is SGHRS and CDR2 is YFSETQ. V shed 0 bases and J shed 14 bases, with 17 bases lying between them. CDR3: CASSLEAGVPYLFF. The CDR3 DNA sequence: TGCGCCAGCAGCTTGGAGGCGGGGGTCCCCTACCTGTTTTTT.

V and J are TRBV12-3 or TRBV12-4 and TRBJ2-1; 9 bases are shared with TRBD1. The CDR3 has 15 amino acids. Unmatched junction bases numbered 4, after V lost 4 bases and J lost 3 bases. The CDR3 DNA reads as TGTGCCAGCAGTTCCACAGGGGGCCTCTACAATGAGCAGTTCTTC. Encoded protein: CASSSTGGLYNEQFF.

In this sample, this clonotype turned up a few times. V usage is TRBV7-3 and J usage is TRBJ1-1, with 7 bases matching TRBD1. Germline values: CDR1 SGHTA, CDR2 FQGTGA. V gave up 4 bases and J gave up 5 bases; unmatched junction bases: 4. The CDR3 covers 13 residues. The CDR3 sequence is CASSSDRETEAFF. CDR3 sequence (DNA): TGTGCCAGCAGCTCAGACAGGGAGACTGAAGCTTTCTTT.

This clonotype has only a few counts. The J gene is TRBJ2-1, the V gene TRBV5-1; D perhaps matches TRBD1 (6 bases). V was clipped by 0 bases and J by 3 bases, with 13 bases between them. Germline CDR1 reads SGHRS; CDR2 reads YFSETQ. CDR3 length equals 16 residues. In nucleotides, the CDR3 is TGCGCCAGCAGCTTGGAAGTGGGGGCGTACTACAATGAGCAGTTCTTC. The encoded protein is CASSLEVGAYYNEQFF. The variable domain in full, with the rest retrieved from reference TRBV5-1 and TRBJ2-1, is KAGVTQTPRYLIKTRGQQVTLSCSPISGHRSVSWYQQTPGQGLQFLFEYFSETQRNKGNFPGRFSGRQFSNSRSEMNVSTLELGDSALYLCASSLEVGAYYNEQFFGPGTRLTVL.

This clonotype was picked up a small number of times. The chain uses TRBV7-3 and TRBJ2-5, with TRBD1 identical over 10 bases. Germline V gene data show CDR1 as SGHTA and CDR2 as FQGTGA. V lost 4 bases, J lost 4 bases, and 0 bases stayed unmatched. CDR3 size: 13 residues. CDR3 sequence (DNA): TGTGCCAGCAGCTGGACAGGGGGAGAGACCCAGTACTTC. Protein: CASSWTGGETQYF.

This clonotype was found many times. The chain couples TRBV12-3 or TRBV12-4 to TRBJ1-5, with D hard to call. This CDR3 spans 14 amino acids. Trimming shortened V by 3 bases and J by 4 bases, and 10 bases separated the two germline ends. This chain's CDR3 is CASSLNSENQPQHF. Written as DNA, the CDR3 is TGTGCCAGCAGTTTGAACTCTGAGAATCAGCCCCAGCATTTT.

This clonotype was seen only a few times. The CDR3 DNA sequence: TGCGCCAGCAGCCTCACAAACGGGGAGCTGTTTTTT. Translating it yields CASSLTNGELFF. This chain connects TRBV5-1 to TRBJ2-2; D gene unclear. CDR3 size: 12 residues. Trimming removed 4 bases from V and 7 bases from J, with 8 bases in between. CDR1 SGHRS and CDR2 YFSETQ come from the germline V gene.

V gene TRBV5-1 combines with J gene TRBJ1-2; D gene unclear. This CDR3 region has 13 residues. The V end was cut by 0 bases, the J end by 4 bases, with 7 bases between. Germline V CDR1 and CDR2: SGHRS, YFSETQ. The CDR3 sequence is CASSLAGFYGYTF. CDR3 nucleotide sequence: TGCGCCAGCAGCTTGGCGGGATTCTATGGCTACACCTTC.

This clonotype was seen only a few times. V gene TRBV10-3 combines with J gene TRBJ1-4; tentative D call: TRBD1 (6 bases). This CDR3 is built from 14 residues. Germline CDR1 and CDR2: ENHRY and SYGVKD. V was cut by 3 bases and J by 4 bases, with 9 bases left in between. CDR3 bases: TGTGCCATCAGTGAACAGGACAGTAATGAAAAACTGTTTTTT. Protein sequence: CAISEQDSNEKLFF.

Only a few counts were recorded for this clonotype. V and J are TRBV20-1 and TRBJ2-1, with D perhaps given as TRBD1 or TRBD2 (6 bases each). Germline values: CDR1 DFQATT, CDR2 SNEGSKA (reference sequence). V lost 0 bases and J 8 bases, leaving 20 bases between the germline ends. CDR3 size: 16 residues. CDR3 amino acids: CSARDQRLGGGHEQFF. In nucleotides, the CDR3 is TGCAGTGCTAGAGATCAGAGACTAGGAGGGGGGCATGAGCAGTTCTTC.

This clonotype showed up many times. The chain links TRBV12-3 or TRBV12-4 to TRBJ2-3, with D tentatively TRBD1 or TRBD2 (6 bases each). V was clipped by 8 bases and J by 4 bases, with 13 bases between them. The CDR3 spans 13 residues. The DNA of the CDR3 is TGTGCCAGCGGGGGGACACTGCCAGATACGCAGTATTTT. As protein: CASGGTLPDTQYF.

In this sample, this clonotype turned up many times. The chain recombines TRBV6-5 with TRBJ1-1, with TRBD1 matching over 11 bases. The CDR3 loop spans 14 amino acids. J was trimmed by 11 bases and V by 2 bases; bases with no gene match: 7. Germline V CDR1 and CDR2: MNHEY, SVGAGI. The CDR3 sequence: CASSYTGQGAGAFF. The CDR3 DNA reads as TGTGCCAGCAGTTACACCGGACAGGGGGCCGGCGCTTTCTTT.

The chain is built from TRBV29-1 and TRBJ1-2; 7 nucleotides agree with TRBD1. This CDR3 is built from 13 residues. V was pared by 6 bases and J by 0 bases, with 4 bases of the junction left unmatched. CDR1 SQVTM and CDR2 ANQGSEA come from the germline V gene. CDR3 coding DNA: TGCAGCGTCCCTGACAGGGCTAACTATGGCTACACCTTC. It codes for CSVPDRANYGYTF.

With respect to this clonotype: Mismatch with germline at one junction end may stem from a read error. The CDR3 protein is CSARMTGTYSNQHQHF. CDR3 DNA: TGCAGTGCTAGAATGACCGGGACTTATAGCAATCAGCACCAGCATTTT. The chain links TRBV20-1 to TRBJ1-5; tentatively, D is TRBD1 (5 bases). In germline, CDR1 is DFQATT, CDR2 SNEGSKA (reference sequence). The CDR3 has 16 residues.

This clonotype has only a few counts. The chain links TRBV5-5 to TRBJ2-5; no clear D. This CDR3 contains 13 residues. Germline V gene lookup returns CDR1 SGHKS and CDR2 YYEKEE (reference sequence). The V end was cut by 2 bases, the J end by 2 bases, with 7 bases between. Written as DNA, the CDR3 is TGTGCCAGCAGCTTCGCACAGCAAGAGACCCAGTACTTC. It yields the protein CASSFAQQETQYF.

The V call is TRBV5-1, the J call TRBJ2-3; D perhaps matches TRBD1 (5 bases). V dropped 2 bases and J dropped 6 bases, with 10 bases sitting between them. The germline gives CDR1 SGHRS, CDR2 YFSETQ. This CDR3 contains 13 residues. Here the CDR3 reads CASSFGAADTQYF. The CDR3 coding sequence is TGCGCCAGCAGCTTTGGGGCAGCGGATACGCAGTATTTT.

This clonotype appeared many times. The chain is built from TRBV5-6 and TRBJ2-7, with 14 bases matching TRBD2. Trimming at V came to 0 bases and at J to 8 bases, leaving 4 bases not matched to a gene. The CDR3 spans 15 residues. CDR1 and CDR2 (germline): SGHDT, YYEEEE. The CDR3, as DNA: TGTGCCAGCAGCTTGGGGGGACTAGCGGGAGATAAGCAGTACTTC. Translated: CASSLGGLAGDKQYF.

The V call is TRBV9, the J call TRBJ2-2; possibly TRBD1 for D (6 bases). This CDR3 comprises 16 residues. Per germline, CDR1 SGDLS and CDR2 YYNGEE. V was trimmed by 3 bases and J by 3 bases, leaving 15 bases between them. The CDR3 bases are TGTGCCAGCAGCGCAGGGGAGTGGACTCACACCGGGGAGCTGTTTTTT. Its translation is CASSAGEWTHTGELFF.

This clonotype turned up a few times. The V call is TRBV12-3 or TRBV12-4, the J call TRBJ1-5, with 10 positions matching TRBD1. V shed 5 bases and J 3 bases; nucleotides not matched to a gene: 4. The CDR3 totals 15 residues. The CDR3 region has the DNA TGTGCCAGCAGTCACGGGACAGGGGCCAATCAGCCCCAGCATTTT. Protein sequence: CASSHGTGANQPQHF.

A few counts support this clonotype. CDR3 loop: CSAPPGGLSNQPQHF. The CDR3, as DNA: TGCAGTGCTCCCCCGGGGGGTCTTAGCAATCAGCCCCAGCATTTT. The chain has TRBV20-1 and TRBJ1-5, with D possibly being TRBD1 (5 bases). Trimming removed 5 bases at V and 0 bases at J, with 14 bases between. This CDR3 spans 15 amino acids. CDR1 is DFQATT and CDR2 is SNEGSKA in the germline V gene (reference sequence).

The chain joins TRBV5-1 to TRBJ2-2, with a tentative D call TRBD2 (6 bases). The CDR3 spans 16 residues. Trimming left V 4 bases short and J 2 bases short, with 15 bases between. Germline loops: CDR1 SGHRS, CDR2 YFSETQ. The CDR3 spells CASSPLSGPNTGELFF. DNA of the CDR3: TGCGCCAGCAGCCCCCTTAGCGGCCCAAACACCGGGGAGCTGTTTTTT.

Only a few counts were recorded for this clonotype. Since a much larger clone is just one base distant, this may be a read error. The chain combines TRBV5-4 with TRBJ1-1; D unresolved. Per germline, CDR1 SGHNT and CDR2 YYREEE (reference sequence). Between the trimmed V and J ends, which lost 2 bases and 0 bases, there was a span of 5 bases. The CDR3 covers 13 residues. The CDR3: CASSLPVNTEAFF. The CDR3 DNA follows: TGTGCCAGCAGCTTACCGGTGAACACTGAAGCTTTCTTT.

This clonotype has a handful of counts. The rearrangement links TRBV12-3 or TRBV12-4 to TRBJ1-1, with no clear D. The germline V and J ends were trimmed by 3 bases and 4 bases, with 18 bases remaining between them. The CDR3 consists of 16 residues. In nucleotides, the CDR3 is TGTGCCAGCAGTTTCGGGCACACCGCCGAGCGCACTGAAGCTTTCTTT. It translates to CASSFGHTAERTEAFF.

There are a few counts of this clonotype. The V and J genes are TRBV15 and TRBJ2-7, with D perhaps given as TRBD1 or TRBD2 (5 bases each). The CDR3 runs to 14 residues. CDR1 and CDR2 from the germline V gene are LNHNV and YYDKDF (reference sequence). The V and J ends lost 5 bases and 1 base respectively, with 12 bases between them. The CDR3 sequence: CATSAGRTSYEQYF. CDR3 nucleotides: TGTGCCACCAGCGCAGGGCGGACTTCCTACGAGCAGTACTTC.

This clonotype has more than one count but fewer than ten. The chain has TRBV9 and TRBJ2-1; 10 bases line up with TRBD2. Losses at the gene ends were 6 bases for V and 0 bases for J; bases not matched to a gene: 6. This CDR3 is 16 amino acids long. Germline V gene lookup returns CDR1 SGDLS and CDR2 YYNGEE. The CDR3 DNA sequence: TGTGCCAGCACCCGACCTAGCGGGGGCTCCTACAATGAGCAGTTCTTC. Translated: CASTRPSGGSYNEQFF. The whole variable domain, filled in from reference TRBV9 and TRBJ2-1, reads DSGVTQTPKHLITATGQRVTLRCSPRSGDLSVYWYQQSLDQGLQFLIQYYNGEERAKGNILERFSAQQFPDLHSELNLSSLELGDSALYFCASTRPSGGSYNEQFFGPGTRLTVL.